The 23 T cell receptor beta chains listed next were all sequenced from one sample in a study of radiation and T cells in renal cell carcinoma. Profiled with immunoSEQ multiplex PCR; TCRdb holds only in-frame clones, not every one. The table has around 70,000 clones, 82% seen once. The time point is: blood 2 weeks post-SBRT. Treatment specified: 15 Gy SBRT to primary tumor, nephrectomy 4 weeks later. Sequencing used blood, obtained from a patient whose treatment included radiotherapy and nephrectomy. These receptors were collected from a man aged 60 to 69 with renal cell carcinoma.

The V call is TRBV5-6, the J call TRBJ1-1; D is possibly TRBD1 (5 bases). Per germline, CDR1 SGHDT and CDR2 YYEEEE. CDR3 length: 16 amino acids. The V and J ends lost 4 bases and 3 bases respectively, with 19 bases between them. This CDR3 is CASSPLGAAGDTEAFF. CDR3 sequence (DNA): TGTGCCAGCAGCCCACTCGGGGCGGCGGGGGACACTGAAGCTTTCTTT.

The chain is built from TRBV7-9 and TRBJ1-1; D gene unclear. The CDR3 consists of 13 residues. The germline V gene has CDR1 SEHNR and CDR2 FQNEAQ (reference sequence). V was clipped by 5 bases and J by 0 bases, with 7 bases between them. CDR3 sequence: CASSVKMNTEAFF. The DNA for the CDR3 is TGTGCCAGCAGCGTAAAGATGAACACTGAAGCTTTCTTT.

The chain carries TRBV13 and TRBJ1-1; tentative D call: TRBD1 (5 bases). Germline lookup yields CDR1 PRHDT and CDR2 FYEKMQ (reference sequence). Trimming took 4 bases from V and 4 from J, leaving 22 bases between them. This CDR3 region has 17 residues. DNA of the CDR3: TGTGCCAGCAGCTCTAATACAGGATTTACCCCAAGCACTGAAGCTTTCTTT. Protein product: CASSSNTGFTPSTEAFF.

This chain connects TRBV15 to TRBJ2-1, with D perhaps TRBD2 (6 bases). CDR1 and CDR2 (germline): LNHNV, YYDKDF (reference sequence). Trimming cost V 3 bases and J 4 bases, with 13 bases left between them. The CDR3 consists of 15 residues. CDR3 sequence: CATSRDPGLYNEQFF. The CDR3 coding sequence is TGTGCCACCAGCAGGGACCCGGGACTTTACAATGAGCAGTTCTTC.

V is TRBV10-1 and J is TRBJ2-3; 12 nucleotides align to TRBD2. V lost 9 bases, J lost 4 bases, and 8 bases stayed unmatched. The CDR3 loop spans 15 amino acids. CDR1 is WNHNN and CDR2 is SYGVQD in the germline V gene (reference sequence). The CDR3 protein is CASRPGTSGPDTQYF. The CDR3, as DNA: TGCGCCAGTCGTCCAGGGACTAGCGGGCCAGATACGCAGTATTTT.

This chain joins TRBV5-4 and TRBJ2-3, with 12 positions matching TRBD1. The germline V gene has CDR1 SGHNT and CDR2 YYREEE (reference sequence). V was pared by 5 bases and J by 8 bases, with 9 bases of the junction left unmatched. The CDR3 is 15 amino acids. This CDR3 reads CASRSGTGGQGTQYF. In DNA form, the CDR3 reads TGTGCCAGCAGATCCGGGACAGGGGGCCAGGGTACGCAGTATTTT.

The genes are TRBV10-2 and TRBJ1-6, with 8 bases lining up with TRBD1. CDR1 is WSHSY, CDR2 SAAADI, per germline. CDR3 length: 16 residues. With V trimmed by 7 bases and J by 7 bases, 12 bases remained unmatched. The CDR3 DNA reads TGCGCCAGCACTCAGCGCACAGGGGGATTCAATTCACCCCTCCACTTT. The encoded protein is CASTQRTGGFNSPLHF.

The chain joins TRBV18 to TRBJ2-5, with D hard to call. This CDR3 comprises 15 residues. In germline, CDR1 is KGHSH, CDR2 LQKENI. V lost 3 bases and J 1 base, leaving 12 bases between the germline ends. The CDR3 reads CASSPSLDVQETQYF. The CDR3, as DNA: TGTGCCAGCTCACCGTCTTTGGACGTCCAAGAGACCCAGTACTTC.

J is TRBJ2-5 and V is TRBV5-1; TRBD1 is a possible D gene (5 bases). Germline lookup yields CDR1 SGHRS and CDR2 YFSETQ. The CDR3 is 15 residues long. V was shortened by 0 bases and J by 7 bases, with 16 bases between the two germline ends. DNA of the CDR3: TGCGCCAGCAGCTTGGGTCAGGGTAGTAAAATGACCCAGTACTTC. Its protein product is CASSLGQGSKMTQYF.

This chain links TRBV10-3 with TRBJ1-6; D might be TRBD1 (5 bases). V was cut by 10 bases and J by 7 bases, with 14 bases left in between. From germline, CDR1 is ENHRY and CDR2 SYGVKD. The CDR3 totals 13 residues. CDR3 loop: CATTSGGNSPLHF. In DNA form, the CDR3 reads TGTGCCACCACGTCTGGGGGAAATTCACCCCTCCACTTT.

The sample holds one count of this clone. The V and J genes are TRBV29-1 and TRBJ1-2; 8 bases match TRBD1. Germline lookup yields CDR1 SQVTM and CDR2 ANQGSEA. With V trimmed by 4 bases and J by 8 bases, 12 bases remained unmatched. This CDR3 spans 14 amino acids. The CDR3 is CSVGDPGGAEGYTF. The DNA of the CDR3 is TGCAGCGTTGGGGACCCAGGGGGCGCGGAAGGCTACACCTTC.

This clone is termed medium-sized. The chain links TRBV19 to TRBJ2-2; no definite D call. Trimming pared 9 bases from V and 4 bases from J, leaving 9 bases between. The germline V gene has CDR1 LNHDA and CDR2 SQIVND (reference sequence). The CDR3 is made up of 12 amino acids. Here the CDR3 reads CASNQATGELFF. The CDR3 coding sequence is TGTGCCAGCAACCAGGCCACCGGGGAGCTGTTTTTT.

This chain uses TRBV28 with TRBJ2-7, with D tentatively TRBD2 (6 bases). Germline values: CDR1 MDHEN, CDR2 SYDVKM. V lost 3 bases and J 7 bases, leaving 13 bases between the germline ends. This CDR3 spans 13 amino acids. CDR3 coding DNA: TGTGCCAGCAGTTTTGCAGCGGGTGGGGAGCAGTACTTC. Translation: CASSFAAGGEQYF. Looking up the rest from reference TRBV28 and TRBJ2-7 gives the full variable domain: DVKVTQSSRYLVKRTGEKVFLECVQDMDHENMFWYRQDPGLGLRLIYFSYDVKMKEKGDIPEGYSVSREKKERFSLILESASTNQTSMYLCASSFAAGGEQYFGPGTRLTVT.

The chain combines TRBV27 with TRBJ2-5; TRBD2 agrees at 8 bases. Germline V gives CDR1 MNHEY, CDR2 SMNVEV (reference sequence). V trimming: 6 bases; J trimming: 1 base; junction bases outside the gene matches: 4. CDR3 length: 14 amino acids. The CDR3 sequence is CASRPTSGQETQYF. CDR3 bases: TGTGCCAGCAGGCCTACTAGCGGCCAAGAGACCCAGTACTTC.

The genes are TRBV2 and TRBJ2-7; TRBD2 agrees at 10 bases. This CDR3 spans 16 amino acids. From germline, CDR1 is SNHLY and CDR2 FYNNEI. V shed 8 bases and J 3 bases; nucleotides not matched to a gene: 13. The CDR3 loop reads CASHLVGASGSYEQYF. For the CDR3, the DNA is TGTGCCAGCCACCTGGTGGGGGCTAGCGGGAGCTACGAGCAGTACTTC.

The rearrangement joins TRBV5-1 to TRBJ2-1; D unresolved. Trimming cost V 4 bases and J 0 bases, with 11 bases left between them. The CDR3 loop spans 15 amino acids. Germline lookup yields CDR1 SGHRS and CDR2 YFSETQ. This CDR3 reads CASSTTPSSYNEQFF. CDR3 in DNA: TGCGCCAGCAGCACTACCCCTAGCTCCTACAATGAGCAGTTCTTC.

Comment on this clone: This clone may be a read error of a much larger clone one base away. The identical CDR3 is also encoded by other nucleotide sequences in the sample. V usage is TRBV9 and J usage is TRBJ1-1; D ambiguous. The germline V gene has CDR1 SGDLS and CDR2 YYNGEE. V was pared by 4 bases and J by 10 bases, with 8 bases between. CDR3 length equals 10 residues. The CDR3 reads CASSYKLAFF. The DNA of the CDR3 is TGTGCCAGCAGCTACAAGCTAGCTTTCTTT.

The CDR3 region is CASSPSQGFNQPQHF. Written as DNA, the CDR3 is TGTGCCAGCTCACCATCCCAGGGTTTCAATCAGCCCCAGCATTTT. V is TRBV18 and J is TRBJ1-5; D perhaps matches TRBD1 (5 bases). This CDR3 comprises 15 residues. Trimming took 2 bases from V and 3 from J, leaving 11 bases between them. The germline V gene has CDR1 KGHSH and CDR2 LQKENI.

The chain carries TRBV6-1 and TRBJ2-7; 9 bases are a match to TRBD1. Per the germline V gene, CDR1 is MNHNS and CDR2 is SASEGT. The CDR3 consists of 13 residues. Trimming cost V 8 bases and J 2 bases; bases outside gene matches: 4. The CDR3 loop reads CASGDRATYEQYF. CDR3 bases: TGTGCCAGCGGGGACAGGGCCACCTACGAGCAGTACTTC.

The chain links TRBV27 to TRBJ2-7, with D perhaps matching TRBD1 or TRBD2 (5 bases each). CDR3 length: 19 amino acids. The V end was cut by 0 bases, the J end by 1 base, with 22 bases between. Germline CDR1 is MNHEY and CDR2 is SMNVEV (reference sequence). CDR3 sequence reads: CASSLSGSAGSPRSYEQYF. The CDR3 DNA sequence: TGTGCCAGCAGTTTATCAGGGTCGGCAGGGAGTCCCCGGTCCTACGAGCAGTACTTC.

For this clone: A read error may explain this, as a much larger clone is one base away. The CDR3 region has the DNA TGTGCCAGCAGTTTAACGGCTGAAGCTTTCTTT. Translation: CASSLTAEAFF. The genes are TRBV28 and TRBJ1-1; unclear D gene. The V end was cut by 2 bases, the J end by 6 bases, with 4 bases between. Germline CDR1 is MDHEN and CDR2 is SYDVKM. The length of the CDR3 is 11 residues.

The rearrangement links TRBV19 to TRBJ1-1; D unresolved. Trimming stripped 9 bases from V and 1 base from J, with 6 bases between. The CDR3 consists of 11 residues. Looked up from germline, CDR1 is LNHDA and CDR2 is SQIVND (reference sequence). The CDR3 sequence: CASWGNTEAFF. The CDR3 bases are TGTGCCAGCTGGGGGAACACTGAAGCTTTCTTT.

The V gene is TRBV20-1, the J gene TRBJ1-5; D is unclear. V was cut by 0 bases and J by 13 bases, with 10 bases left in between. Germline assignment: CDR1 DFQATT and CDR2 SNEGSKA (reference sequence). The CDR3 extends over 11 amino acids. The CDR3 here is CSARDGRTQHF. CDR3 DNA sequence: TGCAGTGCTAGAGATGGAAGGACTCAGCATTTT.